The 5 T cell receptor beta chains presented below share a single source sample, sequenced in a study of T cell changes during pregnancy in multiple sclerosis. Using immunoSEQ multiplex PCR, the repertoire was profiled, and TCRdb retains in-frame clones only, with some absent. Among around 12,000 clones listed, roughly 90% were seen once. The sequencing used CD8+ T cells from peripheral blood mononuclear cells, collected in the first trimester of pregnancy. The receptors shown here come from a female donor with multiple sclerosis, enrolled in a pregnancy study.

The J gene is TRBJ2-2, the V gene TRBV6-4, with 8 bases matching TRBD1. The V and J ends lost 6 bases and 6 bases, in that order; junction bases with no gene match: 9. CDR3 length equals 15 residues. Germline CDR1 reads MRHNA; CDR2 reads SNTAGT. As DNA, the CDR3 is TGTGCCAGCAGCAAGACAGGGGAAGCCGCCGGGGAGCTGTTTTTT. This codes for CASSKTGEAAGELFF.

The chain links TRBV28 to TRBJ2-1, with TRBD2 as a possible D gene (7 bases). The CDR3 loop spans 16 amino acids. Germline V gene data show CDR1 as MDHEN and CDR2 as SYDVKM. Trimming left V 1 base short and J 4 bases short, with 14 bases between. The DNA of the CDR3 is TGTGCCAGCAGTTTATTGGCGGGGGCCACTTACAATGAGCAGTTCTTC. The encoded protein is CASSLLAGATYNEQFF.

The chain carries TRBV9 and TRBJ1-4; tentatively, D is TRBD1 (6 bases). Trimming pared 4 bases from V and 6 bases from J, leaving 13 bases between. Germline-derived CDR1 and CDR2 are SGDLS and YYNGEE. This CDR3 comprises 14 residues. CDR3: CASSTTGKDEKLFF. Here the CDR3 DNA reads TGTGCCAGCAGCACGACAGGCAAAGATGAAAAACTGTTTTTT.

Within the sample, this clone is medium-sized. The rearrangement joins TRBV5-1 to TRBJ2-1, with 7 nucleotides matching TRBD2. There are 14 residues in the CDR3. In germline, CDR1 is SGHRS, CDR2 YFSETQ. J was trimmed by 0 bases and V by 7 bases; bases with no gene match: 4. The chain's CDR3 is CASRGVYSYNEQFF. CDR3 DNA: TGCGCCAGCCGGGGGGTTTACTCCTACAATGAGCAGTTCTTC.

This chain joins TRBV27 and TRBJ1-1, with 9 bases fitting TRBD1. This CDR3 is 15 amino acids long. J was trimmed by 7 bases and V by 1 base; bases with no gene match: 7. Germline V CDR1 and CDR2: MNHEY, SMNVEV (reference sequence). As DNA, the CDR3 is TGTGCCAGCAGTTTATTACGGACAGGGGATTTTGAAGCTTTCTTT. Translating it yields CASSLLRTGDFEAFF.